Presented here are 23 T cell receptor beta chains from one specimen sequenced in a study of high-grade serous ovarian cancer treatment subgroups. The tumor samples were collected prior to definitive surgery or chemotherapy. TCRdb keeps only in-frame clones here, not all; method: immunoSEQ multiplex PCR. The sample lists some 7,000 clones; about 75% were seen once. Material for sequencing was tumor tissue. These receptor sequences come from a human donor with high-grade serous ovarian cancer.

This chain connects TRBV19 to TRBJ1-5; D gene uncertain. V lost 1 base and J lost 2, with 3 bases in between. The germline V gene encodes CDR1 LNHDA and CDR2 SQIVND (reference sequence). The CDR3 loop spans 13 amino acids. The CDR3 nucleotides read TGTGCCAGTAGTATAGGGGGCAATCAGCCCCAGCATTTT. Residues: CASSIGGNQPQHF.

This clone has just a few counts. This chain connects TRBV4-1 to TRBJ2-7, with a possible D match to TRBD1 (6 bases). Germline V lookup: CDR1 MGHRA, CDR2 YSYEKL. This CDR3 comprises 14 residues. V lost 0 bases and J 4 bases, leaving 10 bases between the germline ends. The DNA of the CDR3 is TGCGCCAGCAGCCAAGATTCCAGGGGATACGAGCAGTACTTC. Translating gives CASSQDSRGYEQYF.

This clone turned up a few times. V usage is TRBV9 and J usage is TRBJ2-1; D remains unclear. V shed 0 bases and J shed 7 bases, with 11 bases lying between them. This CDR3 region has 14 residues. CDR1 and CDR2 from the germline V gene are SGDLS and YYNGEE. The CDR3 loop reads CASSVVVWGNEQFF. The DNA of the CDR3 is TGTGCCAGCAGCGTAGTGGTATGGGGTAATGAGCAGTTCTTC.

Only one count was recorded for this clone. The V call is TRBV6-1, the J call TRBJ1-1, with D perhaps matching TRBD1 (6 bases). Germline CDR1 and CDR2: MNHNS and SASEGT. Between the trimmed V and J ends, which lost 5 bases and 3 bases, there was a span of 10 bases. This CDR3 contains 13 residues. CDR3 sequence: CASSPGAYTEAFF. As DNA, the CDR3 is TGTGCCAGCAGTCCAGGGGCCTACACTGAAGCTTTCTTT.

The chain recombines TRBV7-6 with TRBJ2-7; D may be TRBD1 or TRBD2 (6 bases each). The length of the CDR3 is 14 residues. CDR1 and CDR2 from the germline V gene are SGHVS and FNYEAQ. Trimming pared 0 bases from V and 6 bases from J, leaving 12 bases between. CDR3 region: CASSLAGAGSEQYF. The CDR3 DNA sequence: TGTGCCAGCAGCTTAGCGGGGGCCGGGAGCGAGCAGTACTTC.

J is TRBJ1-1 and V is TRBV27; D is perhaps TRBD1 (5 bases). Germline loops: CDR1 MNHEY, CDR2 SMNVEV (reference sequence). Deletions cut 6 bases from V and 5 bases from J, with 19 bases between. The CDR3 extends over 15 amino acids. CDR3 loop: CASSFRPVEGTEAFF. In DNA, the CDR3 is TGTGCCAGCAGCTTCAGGCCGGTGGAGGGGACTGAAGCTTTCTTT.

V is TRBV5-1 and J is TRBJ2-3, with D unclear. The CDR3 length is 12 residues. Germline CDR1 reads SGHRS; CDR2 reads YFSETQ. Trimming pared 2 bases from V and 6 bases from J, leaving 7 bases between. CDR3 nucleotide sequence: TGCGCCAGCAGCTTCTCGGCGGATACGCAGTATTTT. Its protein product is CASSFSADTQYF.

DNA for the CDR3: TGTGCCAGTAGTACGGTACAGGGGGTTGGAGAGACCCAGTACTTC. Protein product: CASSTVQGVGETQYF. V gene TRBV19 combines with J gene TRBJ2-5, with TRBD1 identical over 8 bases. CDR1 is LNHDA and CDR2 is SQIVND in the germline V gene (reference sequence). V shed 4 bases, J shed 4 bases, and the junction held 8 bases outside the gene matches. The CDR3 totals 15 residues. Together with reference TRBV19 and TRBJ2-5, the CDR3 gives the full variable domain: DGGITQSPKYLFRKEGQNVTLSCEQNLNHDAMYWYRQDPGQGLRLIYYSQIVNDFQKGDIAEGYSVSREKKESFPLTVTSAQKNPTAFYLCASSTVQGVGETQYFGPGTRLLVL.

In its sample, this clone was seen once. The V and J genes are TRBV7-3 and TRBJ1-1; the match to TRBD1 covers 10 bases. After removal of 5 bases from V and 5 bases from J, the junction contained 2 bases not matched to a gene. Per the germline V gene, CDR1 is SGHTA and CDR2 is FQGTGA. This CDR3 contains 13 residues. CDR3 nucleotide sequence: TGTGCCAGCAGCGGACAGGGGGGAACTGAAGCTTTCTTT. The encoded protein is CASSGQGGTEAFF.

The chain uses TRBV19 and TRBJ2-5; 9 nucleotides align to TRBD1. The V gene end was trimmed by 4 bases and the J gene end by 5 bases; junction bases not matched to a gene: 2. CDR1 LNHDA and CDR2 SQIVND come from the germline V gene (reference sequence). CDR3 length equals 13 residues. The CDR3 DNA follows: TGTGCCAGTAGTACCGGACAGGGGGAGACCCAGTACTTC. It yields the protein CASSTGQGETQYF.

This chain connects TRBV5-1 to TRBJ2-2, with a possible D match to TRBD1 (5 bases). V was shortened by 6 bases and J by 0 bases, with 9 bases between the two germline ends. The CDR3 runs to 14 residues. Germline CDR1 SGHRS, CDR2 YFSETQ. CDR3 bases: TGCGCCAGCAACTTAGGGGCGAACACCGGGGAGCTGTTTTTT. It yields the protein CASNLGANTGELFF.

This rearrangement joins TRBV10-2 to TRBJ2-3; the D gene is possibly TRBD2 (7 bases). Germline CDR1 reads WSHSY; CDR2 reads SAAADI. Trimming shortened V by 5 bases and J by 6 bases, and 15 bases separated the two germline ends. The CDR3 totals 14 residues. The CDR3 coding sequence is TGCGCCAGCAGTCCCCGACGGGGGGCCGATACGCAGTATTTT. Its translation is CASSPRRGADTQYF.

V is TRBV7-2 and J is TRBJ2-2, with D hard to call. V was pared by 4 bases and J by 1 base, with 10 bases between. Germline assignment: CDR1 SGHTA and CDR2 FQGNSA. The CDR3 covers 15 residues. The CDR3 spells CASSSLRRNTGELFF. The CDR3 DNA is TGTGCCAGCAGCTCTCTCCGGAGGAACACCGGGGAGCTGTTTTTT.

CDR3 nucleotides: TGTGCCAGCAGCGCCGGACAGGGGGTCAATAGCAATCAGCCCCAGCATTTT. Translating it yields CASSAGQGVNSNQPQHF. The chain recombines TRBV9 with TRBJ1-5, with 10 bases aligning to TRBD1. Germline CDR1 SGDLS, CDR2 YYNGEE. CDR3 length: 17 residues. The V and J ends lost 3 bases and 0 bases, in that order; junction bases with no gene match: 6.

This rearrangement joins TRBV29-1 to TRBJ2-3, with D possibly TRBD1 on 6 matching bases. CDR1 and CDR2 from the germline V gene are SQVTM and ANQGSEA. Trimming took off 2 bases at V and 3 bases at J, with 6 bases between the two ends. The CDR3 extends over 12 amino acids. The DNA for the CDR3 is TGCAGCGTTGAACAGGGGACAGATACGCAGTATTTT. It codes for CSVEQGTDTQYF.

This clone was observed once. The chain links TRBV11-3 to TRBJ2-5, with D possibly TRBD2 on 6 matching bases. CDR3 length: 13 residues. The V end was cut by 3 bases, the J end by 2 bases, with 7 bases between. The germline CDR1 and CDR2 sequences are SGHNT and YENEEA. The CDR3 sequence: CASSLRGQETQYF. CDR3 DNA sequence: TGTGCCAGCAGCTTGCGGGGTCAAGAGACCCAGTACTTC. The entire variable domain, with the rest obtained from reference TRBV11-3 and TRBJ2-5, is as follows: EAGVVQSPRYKIIEKKQPVAFWCNPISGHNTLYWYLQNLGQGPELLIRYENEEAVDDSQLPKDRFSAERLKGVDSTLKIQPAELGDSAVYLCASSLRGQETQYFGPGTRLLVL.

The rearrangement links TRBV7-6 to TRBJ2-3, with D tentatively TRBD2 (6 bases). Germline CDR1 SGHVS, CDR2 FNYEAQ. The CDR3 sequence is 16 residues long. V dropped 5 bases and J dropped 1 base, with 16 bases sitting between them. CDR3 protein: CASSLSGTPRTDTQYF. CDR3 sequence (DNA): TGTGCCAGCAGCCTCTCCGGGACTCCTCGCACAGATACGCAGTATTTT.

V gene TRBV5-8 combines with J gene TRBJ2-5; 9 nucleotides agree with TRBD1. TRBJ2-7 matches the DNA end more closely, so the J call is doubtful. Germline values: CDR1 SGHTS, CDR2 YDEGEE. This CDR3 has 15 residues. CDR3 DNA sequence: TGTGCCAGCAGCCCGACCGGGACAGGGCGTTACGAGCAGTACTTC. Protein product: CASSPTGTGRYEQYF.

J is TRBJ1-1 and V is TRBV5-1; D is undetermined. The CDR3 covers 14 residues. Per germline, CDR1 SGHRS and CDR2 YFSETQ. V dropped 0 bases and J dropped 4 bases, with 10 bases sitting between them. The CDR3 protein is CASSLEAGATEAFF. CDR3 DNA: TGCGCCAGCAGCTTGGAGGCAGGAGCCACTGAAGCTTTCTTT.

CDR3 sequence reads: CAWSARGQRTYSTDTQYF. For the CDR3, the DNA is TGTGCCTGGAGTGCTAGGGGACAGAGAACTTATAGCACAGATACGCAGTATTTT. V usage is TRBV30 and J usage is TRBJ2-3; TRBD1 matches 7 bases. The trim removed 1 base at V and 0 bases at J, leaving 13 bases unmatched. The CDR3 totals 18 residues. Germline lookup yields CDR1 GTSNPN and CDR2 SVGIG (reference sequence).

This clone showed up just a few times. Here the CDR3 DNA reads TGTGCCAGCAGGGGACAGGTCAATCAGCCCCAGCATTTT. It yields the protein CASRGQVNQPQHF. The rearrangement joins TRBV2 to TRBJ1-5; the match to TRBD1 covers 8 bases. Germline V gives CDR1 SNHLY, CDR2 FYNNEI. CDR3 length: 13 residues. V lost 6 bases and J lost 3; bases outside the gene matches: 1.

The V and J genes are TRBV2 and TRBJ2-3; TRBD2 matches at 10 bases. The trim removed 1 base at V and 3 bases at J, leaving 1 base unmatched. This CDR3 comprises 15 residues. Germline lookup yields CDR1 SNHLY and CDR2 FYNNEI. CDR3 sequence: CASSEGTSGTDTQYF. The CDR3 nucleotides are TGTGCCAGCAGTGAAGGGACTAGCGGAACAGATACGCAGTATTTT.

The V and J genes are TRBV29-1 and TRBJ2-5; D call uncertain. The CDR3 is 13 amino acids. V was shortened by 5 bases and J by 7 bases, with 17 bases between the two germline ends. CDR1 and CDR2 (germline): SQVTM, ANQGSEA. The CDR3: CSVTVVGSRTQYF. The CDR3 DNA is TGCAGCGTTACGGTCGTCGGGTCGAGGACCCAGTACTTC.